Listed below are T cell receptor beta chains from one sample, sequenced in a study of CD8 T cells in Susac syndrome. Each CDR3 protein is one row after TCRdb ran MiXCR on the immunoSEQ multiplex PCR reads. The sample shows around 160,000 distinct CDR3 sequences, 93% of them seen only once. Sequences were obtained from CD4+ T cells from PBMCs. The receptors were sampled from a human donor in good health. The CDR3 runs from the conserved cysteine through the conserved F or W. The order of the fields is V gene, D gene, J gene, CDR3 length, CDR3 protein, CDR3 DNA. The D gene is left open where the match is weak.

TRBV12-3/TRBV12-4	TRBD1	TRBJ2-2	17	CASSLVYRGQRAGELFF	TGTGCCAGCAGTTTAGTTTACAGGGGGCAGAGAGCCGGGGAGCTGTTTTTT
TRBV7-2	TRBD1	TRBJ2-7	17	CASREASGQVTSYEQYF	TGTGCCAGCAGAGAAGCATCGGGACAGGTGACCTCCTACGAGCAGTACTTC
TRBV19	NA	TRBJ2-5	12	CASQQGEETQYF	TGTGCCAGCCAACAGGGAGAAGAGACCCAGTACTTC
TRBV6-1	TRBD1	TRBJ2-2	16	CASSRAGGSYTGELFF	TGTGCCAGCAGCCGCGCAGGGGGCTCATACACCGGGGAGCTGTTTTTT
TRBV6-2/TRBV6-3	NA	TRBJ1-5	14	CASSPSDLYQPQHF	TGTGCCAGCAGCCCCTCGGACCTCTATCAGCCCCAGCATTTT
TRBV20-1	NA	TRBJ2-5	15	CSARSYIWGQETQYF	TGCAGTGCTAGATCCTACATCTGGGGTCAAGAGACCCAGTACTTC
TRBV5-1	TRBD1	TRBJ2-2	15	CASSVGQQNTGELFF	TGCGCCAGCAGCGTGGGACAGCAGAACACCGGGGAGCTGTTTTTT
TRBV6-5	NA	TRBJ2-5	16	CASSLSGSLELETQYF	TGTGCCAGCAGTTTATCCGGGTCTTTAGAGTTAGAGACCCAGTACTTC
TRBV20-1	NA	TRBJ1-4	18	CSAARYVQGIATNEKLFF	TGCAGTGCCGCCCGTTATGTCCAGGGGATTGCAACTAATGAAAAACTGTTTTTT
TRBV11-2	TRBD1	TRBJ1-2	16	CASSLAGTGGFYGYTF	TGTGCCAGCAGCTTAGCTGGAACAGGGGGCTTCTATGGCTACACCTTC
TRBV29-1	NA	TRBJ1-1	12	CSVGVLNTEAFF	TGCAGCGTTGGGGTCCTGAACACTGAAGCTTTCTTT
TRBV6-5	NA	TRBJ2-1	11	CASTLGVEQFF	TGTGCCAGCACCCTGGGGGTTGAGCAGTTCTTC
TRBV7-2	NA	TRBJ2-7	15	CASSSAHRSSYEQYF	TGTGCCAGCAGCTCGGCCCACAGGAGCTCCTACGAGCAGTACTTC
TRBV9	NA	TRBJ1-4	15	CASSVGPQTNEKLFF	TGTGCCAGCAGCGTAGGCCCCCAAACCAATGAAAAACTGTTTTTT
TRBV6-2/TRBV6-3	NA	TRBJ1-5	13	CASDDRRDQPQHF	TGTGCCAGCGACGACCGGAGGGATCAGCCCCAGCATTTT